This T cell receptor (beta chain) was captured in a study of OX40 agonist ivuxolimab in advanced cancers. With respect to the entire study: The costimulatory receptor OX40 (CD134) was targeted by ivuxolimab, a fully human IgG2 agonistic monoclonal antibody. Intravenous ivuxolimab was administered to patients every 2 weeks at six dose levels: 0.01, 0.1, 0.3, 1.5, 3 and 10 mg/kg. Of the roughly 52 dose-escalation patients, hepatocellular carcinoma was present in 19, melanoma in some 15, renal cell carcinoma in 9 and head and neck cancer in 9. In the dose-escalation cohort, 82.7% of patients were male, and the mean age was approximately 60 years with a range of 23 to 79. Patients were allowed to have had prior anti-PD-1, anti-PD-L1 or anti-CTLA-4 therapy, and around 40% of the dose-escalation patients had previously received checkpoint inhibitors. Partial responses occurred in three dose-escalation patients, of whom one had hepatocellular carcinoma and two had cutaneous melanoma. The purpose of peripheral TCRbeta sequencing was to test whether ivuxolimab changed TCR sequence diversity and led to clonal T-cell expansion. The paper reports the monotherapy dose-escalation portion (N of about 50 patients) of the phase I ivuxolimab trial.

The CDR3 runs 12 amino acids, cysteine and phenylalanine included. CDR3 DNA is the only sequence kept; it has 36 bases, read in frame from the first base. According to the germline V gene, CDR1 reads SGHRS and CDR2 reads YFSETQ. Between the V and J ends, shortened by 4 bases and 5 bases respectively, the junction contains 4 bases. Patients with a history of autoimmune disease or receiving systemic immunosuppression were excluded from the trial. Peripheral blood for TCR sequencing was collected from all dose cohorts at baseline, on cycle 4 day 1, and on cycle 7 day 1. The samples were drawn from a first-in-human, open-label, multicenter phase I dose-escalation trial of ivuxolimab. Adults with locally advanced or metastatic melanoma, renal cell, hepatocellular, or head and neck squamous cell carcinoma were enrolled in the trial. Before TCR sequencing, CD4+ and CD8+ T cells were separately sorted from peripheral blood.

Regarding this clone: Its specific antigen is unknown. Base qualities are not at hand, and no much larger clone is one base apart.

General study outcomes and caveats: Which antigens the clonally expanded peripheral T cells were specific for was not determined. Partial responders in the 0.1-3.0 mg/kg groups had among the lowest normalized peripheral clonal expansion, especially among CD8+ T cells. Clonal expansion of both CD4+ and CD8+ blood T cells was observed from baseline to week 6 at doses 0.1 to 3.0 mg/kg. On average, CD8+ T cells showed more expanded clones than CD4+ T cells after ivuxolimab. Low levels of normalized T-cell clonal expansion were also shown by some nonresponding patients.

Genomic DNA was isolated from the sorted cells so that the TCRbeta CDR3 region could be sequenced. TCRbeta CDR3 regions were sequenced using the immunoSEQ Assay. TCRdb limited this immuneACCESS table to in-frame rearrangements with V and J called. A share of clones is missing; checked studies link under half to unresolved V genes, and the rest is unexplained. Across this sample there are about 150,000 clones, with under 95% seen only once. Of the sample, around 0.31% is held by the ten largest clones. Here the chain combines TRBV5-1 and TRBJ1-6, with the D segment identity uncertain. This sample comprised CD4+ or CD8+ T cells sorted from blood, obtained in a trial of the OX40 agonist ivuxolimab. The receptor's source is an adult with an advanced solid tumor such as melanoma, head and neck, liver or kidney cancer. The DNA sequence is TGCGCCAGCAGCGCCAATAATTCACCCCTCCACTTT. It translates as CASSANNSPLHF.